This T cell receptor beta chain is drawn from a study of spatial heterogeneity in lung cancer. About the study: Combinations of a unique TCR and a UMI were tallied in raw reads, and on average each appeared more than ten times. Findings and caveats of the study: Ubiquitous expanded tumor TCRs showed up in blood more at resection than follow-up.

This clonotype was seen many times. Its antigen is undetermined. The presence of a unique molecular identifier marked each TCR cDNA molecule. TCRdb re-called the 5' RACE reads with MiXCR, one entry per CDR3 protein. The table records roughly 39,000 distinct CDR3 sequences, approximately 7% of them present only once. The time point: sample taken at primary tumor resection. Sequencing was performed on whole RNA extracted from tumor and nontumor lung tissue, or from frozen PBMC, and the material was left unsorted. J gave up 1 base and V 2 bases, and 2 bases lay outside the gene matches. This CDR3 has 15 amino acids. Per germline, CDR1 MNHEY and CDR2 SMNVEV (reference sequence).

This clonotype was sampled from a female donor with early-stage non-small cell lung cancer. This material consisted of PBMCs, taken at surgery. The J gene is TRBJ1-1, the V gene TRBV27; TRBD1 matches at 9 bases. Here the CDR3 reads CASSLKGQGNTEAFF. The DNA of the CDR3 is TGTGCCAGCAGTTTAAAGGGACAGGGGAACACTGAAGCTTTCTTT.